The TCR beta chain under discussion was sequenced for a study of T cell changes during pregnancy in multiple sclerosis. The germline V gene has CDR1 MDHEN and CDR2 SYDVKM. V was shortened by 6 bases and J by 3 bases, with 14 bases between the two germline ends. This CDR3 has 14 amino acids. Sequencing was performed with immunoSEQ multiplex PCR; in TCRdb, only in-frame clones are kept and a portion is missing. The table shows fewer than 85,000 clones, with almost 95% occurring only once. The V and J genes are TRBV28 and TRBJ1-2; D gene unclear. This TCR was sampled from a female donor in good health, enrolled as a control in a pregnancy study. The sequenced sample was peripheral blood, obtained in the third trimester of pregnancy. Here the CDR3 DNA reads TGTGCCAGCAGGGCGGGGTCAAGAGACTATGGCTACACCTTC. Its translation: CASRAGSRDYGYTF.